The rows below give T cell receptor beta chains drawn from one sample of a study of blood T cell repertoires in COVID-19. TCRdb's table, derived via immunoSEQ multiplex PCR, lists solely in-frame clones and lacks some. This table has roughly 240,000 clones, approximately 88% appearing once. Material for sequencing was PBMCs or T cells enriched from blood (not recorded which). These receptors were collected from a woman aged 35 to 49 with acute COVID-19. The CDR3 runs from the conserved cysteine through the conserved F or W. D genes are given only for firm matches. The size field is filled for only some rows; it gives once, few, many or a size class.

TRBJ1-3 | TRBV6-1 | - | - | CASSELIIGDTSGNTIYF | TGTGCCAGCAGTGAACTTATCATAGGGGACACCTCTGGAAACACCATATATTTT
TRBJ1-2 | TRBV7-2 | - | TRBD1 | CASRSGQGNYGYTF | TGTGCCAGCAGATCAGGACAGGGGAACTATGGCTACACCTTC
TRBJ1-2 | TRBV19 | few | - | CASSWGLYGYTF | TGTGCCAGTAGTTGGGGCCTCTATGGCTACACCTTC
TRBJ2-2 | TRBV4-3 | - | - | CASSQDFAGNGELFF | TGCGCCAGCAGCCAAGATTTTGCCGGGAACGGGGAGCTGTTTTTT
TRBJ1-2 | TRBV5-1 | - | TRBD1 | CASSLAGTGANYGYTF | TGCGCCAGCAGCTTGGCGGGGACAGGGGCTAACTATGGCTACACCTTC
TRBJ2-7 | TRBV7-7 | - | TRBD1 | CASSLGGTEYEQYF | TGTGCCAGCAGCCTAGGTGGGACAGAATACGAGCAGTACTTC
TRBJ2-3 | TRBV11-2 | - | TRBD2 | CASSPPSSGAGLGTQYF | TGTGCCAGCAGCCCCCCGTCTAGCGGGGCGGGGCTGGGTACGCAGTATTTT
TRBJ2-1 | TRBV7-2 | - | TRBD2 | CASSTRRGGAYNEQFF | TGTGCCAGCAGCACCCGCCGGGGGGGGGCCTACAATGAGCAGTTCTTC
TRBJ2-2 | TRBV13 | - | TRBD2 | CASSSVRTSGGFGELFF | TGTGCCAGCAGCTCCGTAAGGACTAGCGGGGGATTCGGGGAGCTGTTTTTT
TRBJ2-2 | TRBV7-6 | once | TRBD2 | CASSPGGANTGELFF | TGTGCCAGCAGCCCGGGGGGGGCGAACACCGGGGAGCTGTTTTTT
TRBJ2-5 | TRBV6-5 | - | TRBD2 | CASTQPGGETQYF | TGTGCCAGCACCCAGCCCGGGGGGGAGACCCAGTACTTC
TRBJ1-2 | TRBV10-3 | - | - | CAISDGWYGYTF | TGTGCCATCAGTGATGGCTGGTATGGCTACACCTTC
TRBJ1-6 | TRBV7-8 | - | TRBD1 | CASSSDRGPSPLHF | TGTGCCAGCAGCTCCGACAGGGGACCCTCACCCCTCCACTTT
TRBJ2-2 | TRBV27 | - | - | CASSLGHPGELFF | TGTGCCAGCAGTTTGGGCCATCCCGGGGAGCTGTTTTTT
TRBJ2-5 | TRBV12-5 | - | - | CASGLRAPSGTQYF | TGTGCTAGTGGTCTCAGGGCCCCCTCGGGGACCCAGTACTTC
TRBJ2-2 | TRBV11-3 | - | - | CASSLEGGTGELFF | TGTGCCAGCAGCTTAGAGGGGGGTACCGGGGAGCTGTTTTTT
TRBJ2-3 | TRBV15 | - | - | CATSRDPGTDTQYF | TGTGCCACCAGCAGAGATCCAGGGACAGATACGCAGTATTTT
TRBJ2-1 | TRBV11-3 | - | TRBD2 | CASSRLAGSSLSYNEQFF | TGTGCCAGCAGCCGACTAGCGGGAAGTTCCCTTTCCTACAATGAGCAGTTCTTC
TRBJ1-3 | TRBV25-1 | - | - | CASSAPGLGARGNTIYF | TGTGCCAGCAGTGCCCCCGGCCTGGGGGCCCGGGGAAACACCATATATTTT
TRBJ1-1 | TRBV7-2 | - | - | CASSIRDTRNTEAFF | TGTGCCAGCAGCATCCGGGACACCAGGAACACTGAAGCTTTCTTT
TRBJ2-3 | TRBV11-2 | - | TRBD2 | CASSPLAGVGDTQYF | TGTGCCAGCAGCCCACTAGCGGGAGTGGGGGATACGCAGTATTTT
TRBJ2-7 | TRBV15 | once | - | CATSRERGSYEQYF | TGTGCCACCAGCAGAGAACGGGGGTCCTACGAGCAGTACTTC
TRBJ1-6 | TRBV10-2 | - | - | CASSEKAGGSYNSPLHF | TGCGCCAGCAGTGAAAAGGCGGGGGGCTCCTATAATTCACCCCTCCACTTT
TRBJ2-2 | TRBV7-2 | - | TRBD2 | CASSPKGLREGSPTGELFF | TGTGCCAGCAGCCCTAAGGGTCTGCGGGAGGGAAGCCCTACCGGGGAGCTGTTTTTT
TRBJ2-7 | TRBV5-1 | - | - | CASSRRTDALYEQYF | TGCGCCAGCAGCCGCCGGACAGACGCTCTTTACGAGCAGTACTTC
TRBJ1-3 | TRBV30 | - | TRBD1 | CAWSVTGGQGIYF | TGTGCCTGGAGTGTAACAGGGGGCCAAGGCATATATTTT
TRBJ2-1 | TRBV5-1 | - | TRBD2 | CASSPGLAGGPDNEQFF | TGCGCCAGCAGCCCGGGACTAGCGGGAGGGCCAGATAATGAGCAGTTCTTC
TRBJ1-6 | TRBV12-5 | - | - | CASGAQVGGNSPLHF | TGTGCTAGTGGAGCCCAGGTGGGAGGGAATTCACCCCTCCACTTT
TRBJ1-6 | TRBV7-2 | - | TRBD1 | CASSLAGRDRTNSPLHF | TGTGCCAGCAGCTTAGCGGGAAGGGACAGGACAAATTCACCCCTCCACTTT
TRBJ2-3 | TRBV4-3 | - | - | CASSQDGQTDTQYF | TGCGCCAGCAGCCAAGACGGACAAACAGATACGCAGTATTTT
TRBJ1-2 | TRBV2 | - | - | CASSTGRRSYGYTF | TGTGCCAGCAGCACCGGAAGGAGGTCCTATGGCTACACCTTC
TRBJ1-2 | TRBV3-1/TRBV3-2 | - | - | CASSQARDCCYGYTF | TGTGCCAGCAGCCAAGCACGGGACTGCTGCTATGGCTACACCTTC
TRBJ2-1 | TRBV7-9 | - | - | CASSFEQDYNEQFF | TGTGCCAGCAGCTTTGAACAGGACTACAATGAGCAGTTCTTC
TRBJ2-5 | TRBV10-3 | - | TRBD2 | CAISGSGGGGETQYF | TGTGCCATCAGTGGGTCTGGCGGGGGAGGAGAGACCCAGTACTTC
TRBJ1-1 | TRBV7-2 | - | - | CASSVDVRNTEAFF | TGTGCCAGCAGCGTTGATGTGAGGAACACTGAAGCTTTCTTT
TRBJ1-6 | TRBV19 | - | - | CASADWPTSSYNSPLHF | TGTGCCAGTGCGGACTGGCCCACGAGCTCCTATAATTCACCCCTCCACTTT